Reported below is one T cell receptor beta chain. Its antigen is undetermined. The sample belongs to a study of T cell responses to AZD1222 COVID-19 vaccine. Study results and caveats: Nearly half of the spike-specific TCRs reportedly recognize variant regions that carry no mutations. Just five or six AZD1222 recipients were seropositive at baseline.

Sequenced by immunoSEQ multiplex PCR; TCRdb stores in-frame clones only, minus some. This table holds 250,000 to 300,000 clones, almost 95% found once. Pooled samples include second doses given at about 4 or 12 weeks. The CDR3 is 14 amino acids. The germline gives CDR1 SQVTM, CDR2 ANQGSEA. Between the trimmed V and J ends, which lost 7 bases and 1 base, there was a span of 14 bases. This TCR derives from an adult who received the AZD1222 COVID-19 vaccine. The chain combines TRBV29-1 with TRBJ2-1, with a tentative D call TRBD2 (6 bases). This material consisted of peripheral blood, taken 28 days after the second AZD1222 dose. The CDR3 DNA reads TGCAGCGCAGGGCGACTAGAGTCCTACAATGAGCAGTTCTTC. This codes for CSAGRLESYNEQFF.